Sequencing of this TCR beta chain was carried out in a study of CD8+ T cells in alopecia areata. Treatment here: oral pan-JAK inhibitor, 5-10 mg twice daily. Researchers gathered lesional scalp punch biopsies and peripheral blood from patients with alopecia areata. cDNA prepared by RNA extraction and subsequent reverse transcription served as the template for sequencing. Only in-frame clones appear in the TCRdb table, and some are missing; sequencing was by immunoSEQ multiplex PCR. The sample has 79,000 or so clones; around 66% are singletons. A word on this clone: What it recognizes is unknown.

Findings and caveats of the study: Persistence during tofacitinib was seen for many expanded lesional clones in scalp and blood.

V lost 4 bases to trimming and J lost 8 bases; unmatched junction nucleotides: 23. Germline V gene lookup returns CDR1 SGDLS and CDR2 YYNGEE. The CDR3 contains 19 residues. The sample here was CD8+ T cells sorted from blood, taken at week 24, from a patient treated with tofacitinib. The chain recombines TRBV9 with TRBJ2-2; 7 bases fit TRBD2. The sequence was obtained from a human donor with alopecia areata. DNA for the CDR3: TGTGCCAGCAGCCCCCATACGACTACTTTGCGGGGGAGTTCTGGGGAGCTGTTTTTT. Protein sequence: CASSPHTTTLRGSSGELFF.